Only a few counts were recorded for the clone carrying this TCR beta chain. Its antigen is currently unknown. V lost 2 bases to trimming and J lost 6 bases, with 11 bases between them. Germline V gene lookup returns CDR1 MDHEN and CDR2 SYDVKM. The CDR3 has 14 residues. These data are taken from a study of cytotoxic CD8 clonotypes in ibrutinib-treated CLL. As for the study in general: Sequencing produced an average of roughly 270,000 productive templates and under 95,000 productive rearrangements per sample.

The intended depth for sequencing was 1 in 200,000 to 1 in 1 million T cells. Here immunoSEQ multiplex PCR was the method, and the copy in TCRdb shows in-frame clones only, minus some. The table lists tens of thousands of clones, roughly three fifths of them singletons. Study results and caveats: Baseline-level clonality went beyond age-matched healthy donors and moved in step with circulating CD8+ T-cell counts. Few clonotypes were public, and these shrank or held steady under treatment.

The receptor was derived from a human donor with chronic lymphocytic leukemia. The V call is TRBV28, the J call TRBJ1-3; D gene uncertain. The sequencing used PBMCs, collected after 24 months of ibrutinib treatment. CDR3 coding DNA: TGTGCCAGCAGTTTAGGAGGTTTTTTAAACACCATATATTTT. Residues: CASSLGGFLNTIYF.